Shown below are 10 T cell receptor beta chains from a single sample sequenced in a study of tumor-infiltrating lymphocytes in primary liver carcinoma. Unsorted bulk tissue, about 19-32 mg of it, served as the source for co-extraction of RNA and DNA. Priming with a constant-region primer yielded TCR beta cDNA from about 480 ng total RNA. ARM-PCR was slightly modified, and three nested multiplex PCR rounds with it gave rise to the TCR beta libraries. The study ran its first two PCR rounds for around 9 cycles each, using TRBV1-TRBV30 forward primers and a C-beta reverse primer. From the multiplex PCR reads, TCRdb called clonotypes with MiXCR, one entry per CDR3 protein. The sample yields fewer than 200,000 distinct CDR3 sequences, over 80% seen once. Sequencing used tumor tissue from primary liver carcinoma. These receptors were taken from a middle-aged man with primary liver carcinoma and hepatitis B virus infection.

CDR3 sequence reads: CATVDLAVLHTF. The CDR3 DNA reads TGTGCCACCGTAGACCTTGCCGTATTGCACACCTTC. V usage is TRBV6-5 and J usage is TRBJ1-2, with D hard to call. V was trimmed by 10 bases and J by 12 bases, leaving 21 bases between them. Per the germline V gene, CDR1 is MNHEY and CDR2 is SVGAGI. CDR3 length equals 12 residues.

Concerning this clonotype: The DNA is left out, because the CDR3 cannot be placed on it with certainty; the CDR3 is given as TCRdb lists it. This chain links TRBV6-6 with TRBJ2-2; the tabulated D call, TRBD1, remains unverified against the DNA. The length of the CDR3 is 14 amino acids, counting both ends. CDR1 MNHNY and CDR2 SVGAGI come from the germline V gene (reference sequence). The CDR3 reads CTISVARGTGKLFF.

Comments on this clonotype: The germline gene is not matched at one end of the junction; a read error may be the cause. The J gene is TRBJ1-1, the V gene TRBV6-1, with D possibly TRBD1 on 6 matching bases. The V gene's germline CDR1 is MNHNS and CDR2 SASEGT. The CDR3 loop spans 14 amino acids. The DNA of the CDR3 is TGTGCCAGCAGTGAAGCCTCGAGGGACACTAAAGCTTTCTTT. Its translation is CASSEASRDTKAFF.

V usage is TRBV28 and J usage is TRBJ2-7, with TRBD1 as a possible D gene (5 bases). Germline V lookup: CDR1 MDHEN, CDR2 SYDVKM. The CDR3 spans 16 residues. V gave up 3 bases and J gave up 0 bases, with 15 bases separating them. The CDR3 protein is CASSFAPRAYSYEQYF. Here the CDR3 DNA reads TGTGCCAGCAGTTTTGCCCCCAGGGCCTACTCCTACGAGCAGTACTTC.

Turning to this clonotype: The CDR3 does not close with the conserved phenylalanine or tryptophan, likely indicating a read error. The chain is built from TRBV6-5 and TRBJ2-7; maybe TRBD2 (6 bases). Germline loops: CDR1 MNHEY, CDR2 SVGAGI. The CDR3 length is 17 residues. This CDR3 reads CASREDGLGTYSYEQYI. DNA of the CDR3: TGTGCCAGCAGGGAAGACGGTCTCGGGACTTACTCCTACGAACAGTACATC.

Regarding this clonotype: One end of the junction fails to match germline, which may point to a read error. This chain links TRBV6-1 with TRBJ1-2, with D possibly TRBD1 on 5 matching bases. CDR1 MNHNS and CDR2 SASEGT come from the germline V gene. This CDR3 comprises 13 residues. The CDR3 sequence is CASSPQGTGGYSF. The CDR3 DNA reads TGTGCCAGCAGTCCCCAAGGGACCGGTGGCTACAGCTTC.

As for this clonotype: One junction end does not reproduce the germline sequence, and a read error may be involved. CDR3 nucleotide sequence: TGTGACAGCAGGGAGGGGATAGGAAAGCAATACTTC. It yields the protein CDSREGIGKQYF. The gene calls are TRBV6-1 and TRBJ2-7; TRBD2 aligns across 7 bases. Germline assignment: CDR1 MNHNS and CDR2 SASEGT. CDR3 length: 12 residues.

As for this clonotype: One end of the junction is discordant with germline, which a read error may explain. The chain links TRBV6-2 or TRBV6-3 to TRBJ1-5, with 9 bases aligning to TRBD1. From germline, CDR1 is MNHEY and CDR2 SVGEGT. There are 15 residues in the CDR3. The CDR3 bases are TGTGTCAGCAGCTCATGGGACAGGGTAAATCAGCCCCAGCATTTT. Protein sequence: CVSSSWDRVNQPQHF.

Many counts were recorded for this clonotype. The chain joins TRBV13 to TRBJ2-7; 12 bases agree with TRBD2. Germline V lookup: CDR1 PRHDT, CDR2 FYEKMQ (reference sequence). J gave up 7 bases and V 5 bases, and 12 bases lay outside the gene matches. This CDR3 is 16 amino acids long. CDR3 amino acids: CASSPPPSGRVREQYF. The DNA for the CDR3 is TGTGCCAGCAGCCCCCCTCCTAGCGGGAGGGTTCGGGAGCAGTACTTC.

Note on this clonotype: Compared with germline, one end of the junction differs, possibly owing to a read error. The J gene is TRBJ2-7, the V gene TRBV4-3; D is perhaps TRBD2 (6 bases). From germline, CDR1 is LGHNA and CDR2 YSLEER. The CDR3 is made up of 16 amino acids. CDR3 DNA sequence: TGCGCCAGCAGCCGAGAAATAGCGGCGAGCTCCTACGAGCGGTATTTC. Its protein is CASSREIAASSYERYF.